These 27 T cell receptor beta chains were sequenced from one sample in a study of response to subunit inactivated influenza vaccine. TCRdb ran MiXCR on the RT-PCR reads and lists one entry per CDR3 protein. The sample yields around 760,000 distinct CDR3 sequences, approximately 15% seen once. The sequences come from PBMCs from blood, collected 14 days before vaccination. The source of these receptors is a man aged 50 to 59 who received an inactivated influenza vaccine.

This clonotype occurred a few times. This rearrangement joins TRBV7-9 to TRBJ1-2, with D maybe TRBD1 (5 bases). Germline values: CDR1 SEHNR, CDR2 FQNEAQ (reference sequence). CDR3 length equals 15 residues. V lost 3 bases to trimming and J lost 5 bases, with 16 bases between them. The CDR3 loop reads CASSFQERGIYGYTF. CDR3 bases: TGTGCCAGCAGCTTTCAAGAGAGGGGAATTTATGGCTACACCTTC.

V usage is TRBV28 and J usage is TRBJ1-1; 8 bases match TRBD1. This CDR3 has 15 amino acids. CDR1 and CDR2 (germline): MDHEN, SYDVKM. V dropped 3 bases and J dropped 4; count of bases not matched to a gene: 7. The CDR3 DNA reads as TGTGCCAGCAGTTTGACTGGACAGGGTTCCACTGAAGCTTTCTTT. It codes for CASSLTGQGSTEAFF. The full variable domain, completed using reference TRBV28 and TRBJ1-1, is DVKVTQSSRYLVKRTGEKVFLECVQDMDHENMFWYRQDPGLGLRLIYFSYDVKMKEKGDIPEGYSVSREKKERFSLILESASTNQTSMYLCASSLTGQGSTEAFFGQGTRLTVV.

This clonotype came up a few times. The V and J genes are TRBV6-5 and TRBJ2-3; D may be TRBD2 (6 bases). CDR3 length: 17 residues. The ends were cut back, 4 bases at V and 2 bases at J, with 19 bases in the middle. Germline V gene lookup returns CDR1 MNHEY and CDR2 SVGAGI. The CDR3 here is CASSWTIDPRFTDTQYF. Written as DNA, the CDR3 is TGTGCCAGCAGTTGGACTATCGATCCAAGATTCACAGATACGCAGTATTTT.

The CDR3 loop reads CASSLGPMGDTQYF. In DNA form, the CDR3 reads TGCGCCAGCAGCTTGGGTCCGATGGGGGATACGCAGTATTTT. The V gene is TRBV5-1, the J gene TRBJ2-3, with unresolved D. V dropped 0 bases and J dropped 6 bases, with 11 bases sitting between them. The length of the CDR3 is 14 residues. Germline loops: CDR1 SGHRS, CDR2 YFSETQ.

This clonotype was counted only a few times. The gene calls are TRBV20-1 and TRBJ2-6; TRBD2 might be the D (6 bases). Trimming shortened V by 3 bases and J by 0 bases, and 18 bases separated the two germline ends. Germline values: CDR1 DFQATT, CDR2 SNEGSKA (reference sequence). This CDR3 has 18 residues. The CDR3 sequence is CSASPEGGPSSGANVLTF. The DNA of the CDR3 is TGCAGTGCTAGTCCGGAGGGCGGTCCTAGCTCTGGGGCCAACGTCCTGACTTTC.

This clonotype has only a few counts. The rearrangement links TRBV18 to TRBJ1-2; possible D gene TRBD1, 5 bases. Trimming took 3 bases from V and 4 from J, leaving 18 bases between them. Per germline, CDR1 KGHSH and CDR2 LQKENI. The CDR3 consists of 16 residues. CDR3 DNA sequence: TGTGCCAGCTCACCGGTGCTGGACATTACGTTCTATGGCTACACCTTC. This gives the protein CASSPVLDITFYGYTF.

This chain uses TRBV20-1 with TRBJ2-1, with 12 bases fitting TRBD2. The CDR3 runs 16 residues. The V segment lost 2 bases and the J segment 8 bases; nucleotides outside the gene matches: 10. CDR1 and CDR2 from the germline V gene are DFQATT and SNEGSKA (reference sequence). The CDR3 region is CSARSPSGGAVDEQFF. CDR3 DNA sequence: TGCAGTGCTAGATCCCCTAGCGGGGGGGCCGTGGATGAGCAGTTCTTC.

The rearrangement joins TRBV28 to TRBJ2-1; D may be TRBD2 (6 bases). Deletions cut 8 bases from V and 1 base from J, with 12 bases between. Germline assignment: CDR1 MDHEN and CDR2 SYDVKM. This CDR3 region has 14 residues. DNA of the CDR3: TGTGCCAGCCACGGGAGAGGGTCCTACAATGAGCAGTTCTTC. It yields the protein CASHGRGSYNEQFF.

The chain is built from TRBV19 and TRBJ2-1, with D perhaps being TRBD1 or TRBD2 (9 bases each). From germline, CDR1 is LNHDA and CDR2 SQIVND (reference sequence). There are 15 residues in the CDR3. The V and J ends lost 7 bases and 3 bases respectively, with 16 bases between them. The CDR3 region has the DNA TGTGCCAGTAATAGCGGGGGACAGGGCTACAATGAGCAGTTCTTC. Protein sequence: CASNSGGQGYNEQFF. Looking up the rest from reference TRBV19 and TRBJ2-1 gives the full variable domain: DGGITQSPKYLFRKEGQNVTLSCEQNLNHDAMYWYRQDPGQGLRLIYYSQIVNDFQKGDIAEGYSVSREKKESFPLTVTSAQKNPTAFYLCASNSGGQGYNEQFFGPGTRLTVL.

The rearrangement joins TRBV5-1 to TRBJ2-1; D unresolved. Germline CDR1 is SGHRS and CDR2 is YFSETQ. This CDR3 has 16 amino acids. V gave up 6 bases and J gave up 0 bases, with 16 bases separating them. The CDR3 bases are TGCGCCAGCACCCTGTCGAGAGCTCCCTCCTACAATGAGCAGTTCTTC. It codes for CASTLSRAPSYNEQFF.

This sequence joins TRBV15 and TRBJ2-2; possibly TRBD1 or TRBD2 for D (5 bases each). The CDR3 extends over 16 amino acids. Germline CDR1 LNHNV, CDR2 YYDKDF (reference sequence). Trimming took 5 bases from V and 1 from J, leaving 14 bases between them. DNA for the CDR3: TGTGCCACCAGCGCCCTCGCTGGGGGGAACACCGGGGAGCTGTTTTTT. This encodes CATSALAGGNTGELFF.

The genes are TRBV2 and TRBJ2-7, with 9 bases fitting TRBD1. This CDR3 contains 16 residues. The germline CDR1 and CDR2 sequences are SNHLY and FYNNEI. J gave up 2 bases and V 6 bases, and 11 bases lay outside the gene matches. The CDR3 reads CASRKPGQGIPYEQYF. CDR3 DNA: TGTGCCAGCAGGAAACCCGGACAGGGGATTCCCTACGAGCAGTACTTC.

The rearrangement uses TRBV25-1 and TRBJ2-2; the D is unclear. With 6 bases removed from V and 3 bases from J, the gap between germline ends came to 8 bases. Germline CDR1 is MGHDK and CDR2 is SYGVNS. The CDR3 contains 13 residues. The CDR3 region is CASRSWDTGELFF. The CDR3 nucleotides are TGTGCCAGCAGATCCTGGGACACCGGGGAGCTGTTTTTT.

This clonotype has at least ten counts. This chain links TRBV5-1 with TRBJ2-6; the D is unclear. V shed 1 base and J shed 0 bases, with 8 bases lying between them. CDR1 and CDR2 from the germline V gene are SGHRS and YFSETQ. The CDR3 is made up of 16 amino acids. In DNA form, the CDR3 reads TGCGCCAGCAGCTTGATTGGGTCCTCTGGGGCCAACGTCCTGACTTTC. Its translation: CASSLIGSSGANVLTF.

This rearrangement joins TRBV20-1 to TRBJ2-7, with no clear D. Trimming stripped 0 bases from V and 6 bases from J, with 18 bases between. The CDR3 sequence is 15 residues long. Germline CDR1 reads DFQATT; CDR2 reads SNEGSKA (reference sequence). CDR3 sequence (DNA): TGCAGTGCTAGAGATATGGGGTCAGTGGCACGCGAGCAGTACTTC. Translated: CSARDMGSVAREQYF.

This clonotype appeared a few times. The V and J genes are TRBV7-2 and TRBJ2-5, with D tentatively TRBD2 (6 bases). Germline assignment: CDR1 SGHTA and CDR2 FQGNSA. This CDR3 spans 16 amino acids. Trimming left V 2 bases short and J 2 bases short, with 15 bases between. The CDR3 nucleotides read TGTGCCAGCAGCTTAAGATTGCGGGGCTTACAAGAGACCCAGTACTTC. Translated, it gives CASSLRLRGLQETQYF.

A few counts support this clonotype. The chain uses TRBV3-1 and TRBJ2-1; 12 bases agree with TRBD2. The CDR3 covers 16 residues. Germline loops: CDR1 LGHDT, CDR2 YNNKEL (reference sequence). V shed 0 bases, J shed 10 bases, and the junction held 7 bases outside the gene matches. For the CDR3, the DNA is TGTGCCAGCAGCCAAGATCAACTAGCGGGAGGTGGGGAGCAGTTCTTC. Protein product: CASSQDQLAGGGEQFF.

This clonotype has only a few counts. This chain connects TRBV9 to TRBJ1-2; 8 nucleotides align to TRBD1. Unmatched junction bases numbered 8, after V lost 3 bases and J lost 4 bases. This CDR3 comprises 15 residues. From germline, CDR1 is SGDLS and CDR2 YYNGEE. In DNA form, the CDR3 reads TGTGCCAGCAGCGCCACCGGCGGGACAGGCTATGGCTACACCTTC. Translating it yields CASSATGGTGYGYTF.

This clonotype turned up a few times. The gene calls are TRBV20-1 and TRBJ2-2, with 7 bases identical to TRBD1. The CDR3 sequence is 16 residues long. Germline values: CDR1 DFQATT, CDR2 SNEGSKA (reference sequence). J was trimmed by 4 bases and V by 0 bases; bases with no gene match: 8. The CDR3 reads CSARDPRQGRTGELFF. DNA for the CDR3: TGCAGTGCTAGAGACCCCCGACAGGGACGCACCGGGGAGCTGTTTTTT.

This clonotype was observed at least ten times. The V gene is TRBV20-1, the J gene TRBJ2-5, with 9 bases fitting TRBD1. The germline CDR1 and CDR2 sequences are DFQATT and SNEGSKA (reference sequence). J lost 5 bases, V lost 6 bases, and 13 bases had no gene match. The CDR3 loop spans 15 amino acids. CDR3 nucleotide sequence: TGCAGTGCCAGAACCGGGACAGGGAATGTGGAGACCCAGTACTTC. Its protein product is CSARTGTGNVETQYF.

This clonotype was detected a few times. The chain links TRBV6-5 to TRBJ2-1; the D gene is possibly TRBD2 (5 bases). Trimming stripped 2 bases from V and 9 bases from J, with 5 bases between. CDR1 and CDR2 (germline): MNHEY, SVGAGI. The CDR3 extends over 11 amino acids. The CDR3 region has the DNA TGTGCCAGCAGTTACCGGGGTGAGCAGTTCTTC. It is translated as CASSYRGEQFF.

The CDR3 reads CSARSTRGGYEQYF. Here the CDR3 DNA reads TGCAGTGCTAGGTCAACGCGGGGGGGCTATGAGCAGTACTTC. J is TRBJ2-7 and V is TRBV20-1; 9 nucleotides agree with TRBD2. The J segment lost 7 bases and the V segment lost 3 bases, leaving 10 bases of the junction unmatched. The CDR3 is 14 amino acids. Germline CDR1 and CDR2: DFQATT and SNEGSKA (reference sequence).

This rearrangement joins TRBV5-1 to TRBJ2-1; 10 bases fit TRBD1. The V gene's germline CDR1 is SGHRS and CDR2 YFSETQ. Unmatched junction bases numbered 5, after V lost 2 bases and J lost 6 bases. CDR3 length equals 15 residues. CDR3 coding DNA: TGCGCCAGCAGCTTCGGGACAGGGGTTGTCAATGAGCAGTTCTTC. It specifies CASSFGTGVVNEQFF.

This clonotype was seen at least ten times. The chain combines TRBV4-3 with TRBJ1-2; D uncertain. CDR1 LGHNA and CDR2 YSLEER come from the germline V gene. The CDR3 covers 13 residues. With 0 bases removed from V and 11 bases from J, the gap between germline ends came to 13 bases. The CDR3 is CASSQDLGRPYTF. The CDR3 region has the DNA TGCGCCAGCAGCCAAGATCTTGGCCGGCCTTACACCTTC.

This clonotype was seen more than once but under ten times. This rearrangement joins TRBV20-1 to TRBJ2-2, with D possibly called TRBD1 or TRBD2 (5 bases each). The germline V gene has CDR1 DFQATT and CDR2 SNEGSKA (reference sequence). Trimming took off 5 bases at V and 4 bases at J, with 14 bases between the two ends. CDR3 length: 14 amino acids. The CDR3 coding sequence is TGCAGTGCTTATCCGGGACCCGTCACCGGGGAGCTGTTTTTT. Amino acids: CSAYPGPVTGELFF.

V and J are TRBV28 and TRBJ2-1; 15 positions match TRBD2. The CDR3 spans 16 residues. Germline V gene data show CDR1 as MDHEN and CDR2 as SYDVKM. The junction had 6 bases not matched to a gene; V was cut back by 6 bases and J by 6 bases. Written as DNA, the CDR3 is TGTGCCAGCAGGGGGACTAGCGGGGGGCGAACCAATGAGCAGTTCTTC. It encodes CASRGTSGGRTNEQFF.

In its sample, this clonotype was seen many times. The CDR3 loop is CSARPEDWRRLETQYF. The CDR3 nucleotides are TGCAGTGCTCGACCCGAGGACTGGAGGAGGTTAGAGACCCAGTACTTC. The chain is built from TRBV20-1 and TRBJ2-5, with D tentatively TRBD2 (5 bases). V lost 5 bases to trimming and J lost 4 bases, with 23 bases between them. Germline V lookup: CDR1 DFQATT, CDR2 SNEGSKA (reference sequence). The CDR3 runs to 16 residues.